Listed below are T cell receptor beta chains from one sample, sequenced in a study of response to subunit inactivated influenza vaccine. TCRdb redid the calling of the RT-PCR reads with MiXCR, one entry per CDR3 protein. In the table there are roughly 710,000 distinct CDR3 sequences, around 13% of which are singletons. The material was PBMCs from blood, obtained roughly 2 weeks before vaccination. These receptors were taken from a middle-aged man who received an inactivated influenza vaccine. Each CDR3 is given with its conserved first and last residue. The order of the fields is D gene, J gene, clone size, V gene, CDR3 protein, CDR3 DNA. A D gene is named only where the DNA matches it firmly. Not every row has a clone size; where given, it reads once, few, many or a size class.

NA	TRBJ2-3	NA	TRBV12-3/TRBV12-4	CASSAWGWGDTQYF	TGTGCCAGCAGCGCATGGGGCTGGGGAGATACGCAGTATTTT
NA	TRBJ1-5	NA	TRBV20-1	CSARAGVSSQPQHF	TGCAGTGCTAGAGCTGGTGTAAGTAGTCAGCCCCAGCATTTT
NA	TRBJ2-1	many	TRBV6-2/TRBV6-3	CASSRHQAGDNEQFF	TGTGCCAGCAGTCGACACCAAGCGGGCGACAATGAGCAGTTCTTC
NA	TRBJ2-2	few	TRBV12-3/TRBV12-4	CASSSLLPRGFAGELFF	TGTGCCAGCAGTTCCCTCCTACCGAGGGGGTTCGCCGGGGAGCTGTTTTTT
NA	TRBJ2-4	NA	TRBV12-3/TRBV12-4	CASSHREGKNIQYF	TGTGCCAGCAGTCACAGGGAGGGCAAAAACATTCAGTACTTC
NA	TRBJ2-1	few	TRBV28	CASSARANSYNEQFF	TGTGCCAGCAGTGCCCGGGCTAACTCATACAATGAGCAGTTCTTC
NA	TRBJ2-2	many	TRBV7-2	CASSSTDTGELFF	TGTGCCAGCAGTTCGACAGACACCGGGGAGCTGTTTTTT
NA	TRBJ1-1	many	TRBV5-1	CASSLVSLANTEAFF	TGCGCCAGCAGCTTGGTTTCGCTGGCGAACACTGAAGCTTTCTTT
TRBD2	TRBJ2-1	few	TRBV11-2	CATCRTSGAPSSYNEQFF	TGTGCCACCTGCCGGACTAGCGGGGCCCCAAGCTCCTACAATGAGCAGTTCTTC
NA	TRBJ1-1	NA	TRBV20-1	CSGFGGPRAAFF	TGCAGTGGTTTCGGGGGGCCCAGAGCGGCTTTCTTT